These 7 T cell receptor beta chains came from one sample sequenced in a study of blood T cell repertoires in COVID-19. Clones were sequenced by immunoSEQ multiplex PCR, and TCRdb holds only the in-frame ones, with some missing. The sample consists of 330,000 or so clones, roughly 90% of them appearing once. Sample: peripheral blood. All receptors come from a woman aged 60-75 years with COVID-19, enrolled during active disease.

The V call is TRBV7-3, the J call TRBJ2-7; 8 nucleotides line up with TRBD1. Germline loops: CDR1 SGHTA, CDR2 FQGTGA. V was clipped by 5 bases and J by 3 bases; unmatched bases: 3. This CDR3 comprises 13 residues. DNA of the CDR3: TGTGCCAGCAGCCCGGACAGGGTCTACGAGCAGTACTTC. As protein: CASSPDRVYEQYF. Combining the CDR3 with reference TRBV7-3 and TRBJ2-7 gives the whole variable domain GAGVSQTPSNKVTEKGKYVELRCDPISGHTALYWYRQSLGQGPEFLIYFQGTGAADDSGLPNDRFFAVRPEGSVSTLKIQRTERGDSAVYLCASSPDRVYEQYFGPGTRLTVT.

The chain combines TRBV19 with TRBJ1-3, with a tentative D call TRBD1 (6 bases). From germline, CDR1 is LNHDA and CDR2 SQIVND (reference sequence). Trimming left V 8 bases short and J 2 bases short, with 19 bases between. The CDR3 consists of 16 residues. The CDR3 sequence is CASRAGATGTGNTIYF. CDR3 bases: TGTGCCAGTCGGGCAGGGGCCACCGGGACTGGAAACACCATATATTTT.

This chain connects TRBV27 to TRBJ2-1; maybe TRBD2 (6 bases). Germline loops: CDR1 MNHEY, CDR2 SMNVEV (reference sequence). The length of the CDR3 is 13 residues. With 3 bases removed from V and 9 bases from J, the gap between germline ends came to 12 bases. DNA of the CDR3: TGTGCCAGCAGTTTGAGAATGGGGGGTGAGCAGTTCTTC. It encodes CASSLRMGGEQFF.

The chain carries TRBV5-6 and TRBJ1-2; the match to TRBD1 covers 12 bases. The length of the CDR3 is 17 residues. The V gene's germline CDR1 is SGHDT and CDR2 YYEEEE. J gave up 4 bases and V 4 bases, and 11 bases lay outside the gene matches. The CDR3 reads CASSVMGQGAYGYGYTF. As DNA, the CDR3 is TGTGCCAGCAGCGTGATGGGACAGGGGGCCTACGGCTATGGCTACACCTTC.

The CDR3 region has the DNA TGTGCCTTGCGGCACGGAAACACTGAAGCTTTCTTT. It yields the protein CALRHGNTEAFF. The chain joins TRBV7-9 to TRBJ1-1, with D hard to call. The CDR3 loop spans 12 amino acids. Trimming took 11 bases from V and 2 from J, leaving 12 bases between them. Germline lookup yields CDR1 SEHNR and CDR2 FQNEAQ (reference sequence). The full variable domain, rest sourced from reference TRBV7-9 and TRBJ1-1, is DTGVSQNPRHKITKRGQNVTFRCDPISEHNRLYWYRQTLGQGPEFLTYFQNEAQLEKSRLLSDRFSAERPKGSFSTLEIQRTEQGDSAMYLCALRHGNTEAFFGQGTRLTVV.

The genes are TRBV7-2 and TRBJ1-5, with a tentative D call TRBD1 (5 bases). Trimming left V 2 bases short and J 5 bases short, with 10 bases between. CDR1 SGHTA and CDR2 FQGNSA come from the germline V gene. The CDR3 totals 14 residues. DNA of the CDR3: TGTGCCAGCAGCTTACGGGGGGGGGATCAGCCCCAGCATTTT. Its protein product is CASSLRGGDQPQHF.

The chain links TRBV3-1 (or the pseudogene TRBV3-2) to TRBJ2-3, with a tentative D call TRBD1 (6 bases). Trimming removed 4 bases from V and 11 bases from J, with 13 bases in between. The CDR3 is 12 residues long. Per the germline V gene, CDR1 is LGHDT and CDR2 is YNNKEL (reference sequence). CDR3 DNA sequence: TGTGCCAGCAGCCTCGAAAGGGGGAAGCAGTATTTT. Translating it yields CASSLERGKQYF.